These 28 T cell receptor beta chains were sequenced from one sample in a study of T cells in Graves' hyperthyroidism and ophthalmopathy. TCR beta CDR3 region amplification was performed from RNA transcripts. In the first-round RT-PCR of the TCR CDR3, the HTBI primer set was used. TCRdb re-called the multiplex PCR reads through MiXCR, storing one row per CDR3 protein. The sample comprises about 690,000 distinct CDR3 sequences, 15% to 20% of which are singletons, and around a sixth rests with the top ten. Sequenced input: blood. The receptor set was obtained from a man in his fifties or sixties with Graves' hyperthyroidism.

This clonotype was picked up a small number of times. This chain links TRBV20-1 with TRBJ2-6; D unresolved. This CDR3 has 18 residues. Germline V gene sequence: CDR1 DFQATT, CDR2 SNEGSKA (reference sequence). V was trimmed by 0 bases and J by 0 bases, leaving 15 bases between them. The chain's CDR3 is CSARDRPGSTSGANVLTF. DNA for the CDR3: TGCAGTGCTAGAGATCGGCCAGGCAGCACCTCTGGGGCCAACGTCCTGACTTTC.

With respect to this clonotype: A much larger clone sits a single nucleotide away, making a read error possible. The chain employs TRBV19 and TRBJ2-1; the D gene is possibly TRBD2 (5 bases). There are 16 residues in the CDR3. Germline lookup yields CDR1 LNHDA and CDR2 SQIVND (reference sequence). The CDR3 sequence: CASSSWSSFPYNGQFF. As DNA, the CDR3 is TGTGCCAGTTCTTCCTGGTCTAGCTTCCCCTACAATGGGCAGTTCTTC.

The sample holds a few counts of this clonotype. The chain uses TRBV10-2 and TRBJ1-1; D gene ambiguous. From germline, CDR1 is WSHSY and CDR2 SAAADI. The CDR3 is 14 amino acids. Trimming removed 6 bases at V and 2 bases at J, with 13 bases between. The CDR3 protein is CASRLGRINTEAFF. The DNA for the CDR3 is TGCGCCAGCAGATTAGGCAGGATAAACACTGAAGCTTTCTTT.

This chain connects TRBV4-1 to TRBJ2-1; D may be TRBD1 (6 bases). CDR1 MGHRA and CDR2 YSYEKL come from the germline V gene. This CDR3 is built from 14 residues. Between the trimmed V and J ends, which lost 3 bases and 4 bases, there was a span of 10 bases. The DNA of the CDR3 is TGCGCCAGCAGCCACGGACAGAAATACAATGAGCAGTTCTTC. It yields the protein CASSHGQKYNEQFF.

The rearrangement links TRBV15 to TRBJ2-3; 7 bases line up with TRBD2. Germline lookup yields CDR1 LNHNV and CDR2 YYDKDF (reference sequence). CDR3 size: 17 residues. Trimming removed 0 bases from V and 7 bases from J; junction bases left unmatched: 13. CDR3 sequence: CATSRDQAGTWVNTQYF. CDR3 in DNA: TGTGCCACCAGCAGAGATCAAGCGGGAACCTGGGTGAATACGCAGTATTTT.

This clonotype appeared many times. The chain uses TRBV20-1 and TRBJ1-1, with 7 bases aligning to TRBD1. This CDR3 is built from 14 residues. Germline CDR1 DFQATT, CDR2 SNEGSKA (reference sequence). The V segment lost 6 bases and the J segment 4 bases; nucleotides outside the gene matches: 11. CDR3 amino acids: CSALAGGWSTEAFF. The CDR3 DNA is TGCAGTGCCCTGGCAGGGGGTTGGAGCACTGAAGCTTTCTTT.

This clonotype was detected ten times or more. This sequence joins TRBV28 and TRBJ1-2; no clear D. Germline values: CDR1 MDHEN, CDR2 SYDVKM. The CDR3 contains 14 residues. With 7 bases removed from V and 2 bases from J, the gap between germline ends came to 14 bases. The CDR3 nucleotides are TGTGCCAGCAACACTATAGACAAGAACTATGGCTACACCTTC. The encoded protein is CASNTIDKNYGYTF.

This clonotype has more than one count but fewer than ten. CDR3 residues: CASSLVRLGLQETQYF. The CDR3 DNA reads TGTGCCAGCAGTTTAGTGAGACTAGGGCTCCAAGAGACCCAGTACTTC. The V gene is TRBV12-3 or TRBV12-4, the J gene TRBJ2-5; D might be TRBD2 (6 bases). The CDR3 runs 16 residues. V was shortened by 1 base and J by 1 base, with 13 bases between the two germline ends.

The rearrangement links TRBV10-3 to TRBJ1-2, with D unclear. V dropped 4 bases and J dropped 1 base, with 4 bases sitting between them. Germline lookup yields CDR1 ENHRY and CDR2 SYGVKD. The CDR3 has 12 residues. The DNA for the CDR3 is TGTGCCATCAGTGGCGGTAACTATGGCTACACCTTC. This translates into CAISGGNYGYTF.

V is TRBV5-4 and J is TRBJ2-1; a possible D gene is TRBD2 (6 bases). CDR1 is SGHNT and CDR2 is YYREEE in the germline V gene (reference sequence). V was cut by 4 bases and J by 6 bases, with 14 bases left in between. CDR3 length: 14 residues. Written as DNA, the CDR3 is TGTGCCAGCAGCGGCCGGGACTCTTCCAATGAGCAGTTCTTC. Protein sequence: CASSGRDSSNEQFF.

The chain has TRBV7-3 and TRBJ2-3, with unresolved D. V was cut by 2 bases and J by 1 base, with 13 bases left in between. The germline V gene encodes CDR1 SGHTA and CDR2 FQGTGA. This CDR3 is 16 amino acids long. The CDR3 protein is CASSLQPRGGTDTQYF. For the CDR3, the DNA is TGTGCCAGCAGCTTACAGCCTCGCGGAGGCACAGATACGCAGTATTTT.

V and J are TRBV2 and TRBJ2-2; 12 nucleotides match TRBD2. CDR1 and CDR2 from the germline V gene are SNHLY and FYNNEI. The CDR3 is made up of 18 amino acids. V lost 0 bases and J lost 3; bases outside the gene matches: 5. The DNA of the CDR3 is TGTGCCAGCAGTGAAGCGCGACTAGCGGGAGCGGACACCGGGGAGCTGTTTTTT. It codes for CASSEARLAGADTGELFF.

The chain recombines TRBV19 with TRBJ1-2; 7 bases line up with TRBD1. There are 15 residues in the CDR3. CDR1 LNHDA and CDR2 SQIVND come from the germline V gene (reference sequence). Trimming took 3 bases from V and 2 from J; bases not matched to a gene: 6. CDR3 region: CASSIWDSVNYGYTF. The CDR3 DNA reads TGTGCCAGTAGTATTTGGGACAGCGTAAACTATGGCTACACCTTC.

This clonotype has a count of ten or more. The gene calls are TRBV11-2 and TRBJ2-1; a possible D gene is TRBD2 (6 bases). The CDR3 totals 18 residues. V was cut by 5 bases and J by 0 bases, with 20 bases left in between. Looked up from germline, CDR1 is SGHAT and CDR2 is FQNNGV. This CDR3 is CASSLGGSRSSSYNEQFF. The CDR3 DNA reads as TGTGCCAGCAGCCTCGGAGGGTCCAGGTCCAGCTCCTACAATGAGCAGTTCTTC.

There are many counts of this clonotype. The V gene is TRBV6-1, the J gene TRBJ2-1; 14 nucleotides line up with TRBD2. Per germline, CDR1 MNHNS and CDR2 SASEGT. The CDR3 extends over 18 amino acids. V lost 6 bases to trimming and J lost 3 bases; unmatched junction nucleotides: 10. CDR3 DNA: TGTGCCAGCAGCAAGGGGACTAGCGGGAGTCGGATCTACAATGAGCAGTTCTTC. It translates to CASSKGTSGSRIYNEQFF.

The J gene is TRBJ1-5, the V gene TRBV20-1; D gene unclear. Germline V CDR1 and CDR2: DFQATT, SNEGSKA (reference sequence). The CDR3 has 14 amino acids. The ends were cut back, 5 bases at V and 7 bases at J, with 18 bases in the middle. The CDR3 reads CSASSWGVRQPQHF. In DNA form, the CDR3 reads TGCAGTGCTTCTTCATGGGGTGTGAGACAGCCCCAGCATTTT.

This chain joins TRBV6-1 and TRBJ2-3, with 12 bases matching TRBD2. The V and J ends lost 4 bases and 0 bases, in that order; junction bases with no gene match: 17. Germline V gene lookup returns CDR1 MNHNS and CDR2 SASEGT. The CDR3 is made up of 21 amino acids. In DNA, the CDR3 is TGTGCCAGCAGTGTAAACGGACTAGCGGGATGGGCGGTACCTAGCACAGATACGCAGTATTTT. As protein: CASSVNGLAGWAVPSTDTQYF.

The CDR3 reads CSARGTVTEAFF. DNA for the CDR3: TGCAGTGCTAGGGGGACAGTCACTGAAGCTTTCTTT. The chain joins TRBV20-1 to TRBJ1-1; 7 bases align to TRBD1. From germline, CDR1 is DFQATT and CDR2 SNEGSKA (reference sequence). The CDR3 totals 12 residues. Germline trimming cut 3 bases from V and 4 bases from J; bases unmatched to any gene: 2.

The CDR3 DNA reads TGTGCCAGCAGCCAAACCGGGACTAGCGGGCCCTACGAGCAGTACTTC. This translates into CASSQTGTSGPYEQYF. The chain combines TRBV3-1 with TRBJ2-7, with 12 bases aligning to TRBD2. Germline V gives CDR1 LGHDT, CDR2 YNNKEL (reference sequence). The CDR3 covers 16 residues. The junction had 4 bases not matched to a gene; V was cut back by 2 bases and J by 2 bases.

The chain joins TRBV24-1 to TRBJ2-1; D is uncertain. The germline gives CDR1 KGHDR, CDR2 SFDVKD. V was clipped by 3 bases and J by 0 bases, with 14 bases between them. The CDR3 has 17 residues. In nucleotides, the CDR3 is TGTGCCACCAGTGATCGATACAATGCCTACTCCTACAATGAGCAGTTCTTC. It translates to CATSDRYNAYSYNEQFF.

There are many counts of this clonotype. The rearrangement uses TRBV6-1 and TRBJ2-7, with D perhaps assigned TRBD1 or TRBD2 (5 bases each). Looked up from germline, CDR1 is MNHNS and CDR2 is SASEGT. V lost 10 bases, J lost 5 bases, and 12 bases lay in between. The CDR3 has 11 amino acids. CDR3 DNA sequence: TGTGCCATTCATCGAGGGGACGAGCAGTACTTC. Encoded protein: CAIHRGDEQYF.

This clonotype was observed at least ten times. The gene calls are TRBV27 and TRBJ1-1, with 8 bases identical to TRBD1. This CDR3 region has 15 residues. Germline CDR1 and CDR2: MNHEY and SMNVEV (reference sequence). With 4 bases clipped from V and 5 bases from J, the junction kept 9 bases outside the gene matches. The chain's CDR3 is CASSSRTGWRTEAFF. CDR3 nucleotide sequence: TGTGCCAGCAGTTCTAGGACAGGGTGGCGGACTGAAGCTTTCTTT.

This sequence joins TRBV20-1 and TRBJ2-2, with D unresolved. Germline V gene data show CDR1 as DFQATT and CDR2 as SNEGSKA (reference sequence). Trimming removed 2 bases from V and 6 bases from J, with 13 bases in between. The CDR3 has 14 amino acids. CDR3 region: CSARPNSNAGELFF. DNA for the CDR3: TGCAGTGCTAGACCTAACAGTAACGCCGGGGAGCTGTTTTTT.

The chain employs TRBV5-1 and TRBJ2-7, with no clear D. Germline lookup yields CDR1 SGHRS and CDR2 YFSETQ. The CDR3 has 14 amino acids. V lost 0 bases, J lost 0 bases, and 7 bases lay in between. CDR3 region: CASSLGLHSYEQYF. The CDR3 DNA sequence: TGCGCCAGCAGCTTGGGTCTCCACTCCTACGAGCAGTACTTC.

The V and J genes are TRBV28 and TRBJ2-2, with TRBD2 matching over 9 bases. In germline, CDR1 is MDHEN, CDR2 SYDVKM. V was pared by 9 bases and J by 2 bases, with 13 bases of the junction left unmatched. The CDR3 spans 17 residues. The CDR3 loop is CASLYSGLAGNTGELFF. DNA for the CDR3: TGTGCCAGTTTATACTCGGGGCTAGCGGGAAACACCGGGGAGCTGTTTTTT.

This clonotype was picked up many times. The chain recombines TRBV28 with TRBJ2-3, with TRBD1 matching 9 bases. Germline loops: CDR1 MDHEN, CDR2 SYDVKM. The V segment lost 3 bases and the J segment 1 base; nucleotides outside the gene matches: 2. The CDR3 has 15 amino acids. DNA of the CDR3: TGTGCCAGCAGTTTTCGGGACAGGGGCACAGATACGCAGTATTTT. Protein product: CASSFRDRGTDTQYF. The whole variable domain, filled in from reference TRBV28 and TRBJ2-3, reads DVKVTQSSRYLVKRTGEKVFLECVQDMDHENMFWYRQDPGLGLRLIYFSYDVKMKEKGDIPEGYSVSREKKERFSLILESASTNQTSMYLCASSFRDRGTDTQYFGPGTRLTVL.

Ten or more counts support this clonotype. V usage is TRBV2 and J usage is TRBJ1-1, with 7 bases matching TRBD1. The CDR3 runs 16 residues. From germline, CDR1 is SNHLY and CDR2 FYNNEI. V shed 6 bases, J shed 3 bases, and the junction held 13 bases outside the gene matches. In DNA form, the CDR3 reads TGTGCCAGCAGACCCAGGACAGGAGGTCTGGACACTGAAGCTTTCTTT. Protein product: CASRPRTGGLDTEAFF.

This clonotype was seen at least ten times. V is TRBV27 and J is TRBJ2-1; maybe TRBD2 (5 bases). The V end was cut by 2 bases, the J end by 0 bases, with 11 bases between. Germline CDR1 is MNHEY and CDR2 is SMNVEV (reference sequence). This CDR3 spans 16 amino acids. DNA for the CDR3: TGTGCCAGCAGTTTACCATTAGGGAGCTCCTACAATGAGCAGTTCTTC. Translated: CASSLPLGSSYNEQFF.